This is a list of T cell receptor beta chains from one sample in a study of blood T cell repertoires in COVID-19. Data came from immunoSEQ multiplex PCR; TCRdb stores just in-frame clones and leaves some out. Of some 180,000 clones listed, roughly 82% are singletons. Sequenced material: PBMCs or T cells enriched from blood (not recorded which). These receptor sequences come from a woman aged 60-70 years with acute COVID-19. Both conserved end residues are part of each CDR3. The D gene is left open where the match is weak. Rows may omit the clone size; those that give it use once, few, many or a size class.

cdr3_length	clone_size	j_call	d_call	v_call	cdr3_nt	cdr3_aa
14	NA	TRBJ2-1	NA	TRBV5-1	TGCGCCAGCAGCTTGGCTTCCCCTCGGGATGAGCAGTTCTTC	CASSLASPRDEQFF
18	NA	TRBJ2-5	TRBD2	TRBV9	TGTGCCAGCAGCGTAGGCGTTAGCGGGGGGCTCAGTCAAGAGACCCAGTACTTC	CASSVGVSGGLSQETQYF
15	NA	TRBJ2-1	TRBD2	TRBV7-7	TGTGCCAGCAGCATGGGGGGGACGACCTACAATGAGCAGTTCTTC	CASSMGGTTYNEQFF
15	NA	TRBJ1-3	NA	TRBV4-2	TGTGCCAGCAGCCAGGGGAGGGGCTCTGGAAACACCATATATTTT	CASSQGRGSGNTIYF
12	few	TRBJ1-2	NA	TRBV29-1	TGCAGCGTAGCCGCGGGGGGGTATGGCTACACCTTC	CSVAAGGYGYTF
14	NA	TRBJ2-7	NA	TRBV14	TGTGCCAGCAGGGAAGAGGACAACTCCTACGAGCAGTACTTC	CASREEDNSYEQYF
16	NA	TRBJ1-1	NA	TRBV7-6	TGTGCCAGCAGCTGGTTACAGGGAGAGGTTGGGGCTGAAGCTTTCTTT	CASSWLQGEVGAEAFF
17	NA	TRBJ2-6	NA	TRBV10-3	TGTGCCATCAGTGAGTCGGGAACAGGGACTGGGGCCAACGTCCTGACTTTC	CAISESGTGTGANVLTF
17	NA	TRBJ1-4	NA	TRBV7-8	TGTGCCAGCAGCTTTTTTGGCCGTGGACAGCTTAATGAAAAACTGTTTTTT	CASSFFGRGQLNEKLFF
13	NA	TRBJ1-1	NA	TRBV5-1	TGCGCCAGCAGCTTGGCAGGGAACACTGAAGCTTTCTTT	CASSLAGNTEAFF
13	NA	TRBJ1-6	NA	TRBV28	TGTGCCAGTTCCACCGGGTATAATTCACCCCTCCACTTT	CASSTGYNSPLHF
15	NA	TRBJ2-7	NA	TRBV6-5	TGTGCCAGCAGCCAGACAGGCGGCTTAACCTACGAGCAGTACTTC	CASSQTGGLTYEQYF
15	once	TRBJ1-1	TRBD1	TRBV4-2	TGTGCCAGCCTAGAGACAGGGGTAGGTTCCACTGAAGCTTTCTTT	CASLETGVGSTEAFF
15	NA	TRBJ2-2	NA	TRBV7-2	TGTGCCAGCAGCTTAGCGGTCGGGGACACCGGGGAGCTGTTTTTT	CASSLAVGDTGELFF
14	NA	TRBJ2-1	TRBD2	TRBV24-1	TGTGCCACCAAGCCGGGACTACCCACCGATGAGCAGTTCTTC	CATKPGLPTDEQFF
14	few	TRBJ2-1	NA	TRBV19	TGTGCCAGTACCCGTTCCGGGTCTGGTAATGAGCAGTTCTTC	CASTRSGSGNEQFF
14	once	TRBJ1-1	NA	TRBV27	TGTGCCAGCGGACTTGTAGATTGGAACACTGAAGCTTTCTTT	CASGLVDWNTEAFF
16	NA	TRBJ1-1	NA	TRBV6-2/TRBV6-3	TGTGCCAGCAGTTACTCTGGCAGACTCCTGAACACTGAAGCTTTCTTT	CASSYSGRLLNTEAFF
17	NA	TRBJ2-1	TRBD2	TRBV19	TGTGCCAGTAGTACCGGGACTAGCGGGAGAATTTACAATGAGCAGTTCTTC	CASSTGTSGRIYNEQFF
17	NA	TRBJ2-2	NA	TRBV14	TGTGCCAGCAGCCAAGATCGGACCCAACGGGGAACCGGGGAGCTGTTTTTT	CASSQDRTQRGTGELFF
15	NA	TRBJ2-3	TRBD2	TRBV5-4	TGTGCCAGCAGCTTGGAAGTAGCGGGACGGGATACGCAGTATTTT	CASSLEVAGRDTQYF
15	NA	TRBJ1-1	TRBD1	TRBV5-1	TGCGCCAGCAGCGGGGGGACAGACCTAACCACTGAAGCTTTCTTT	CASSGGTDLTTEAFF
13	NA	TRBJ1-3	TRBD1	TRBV5-4	TGTGCCAGCAGCTTTCCAGGGGGCGTTGGCATATATTTT	CASSFPGGVGIYF
16	NA	TRBJ2-1	TRBD2	TRBV6-5	TGTGCCAGCAGTAACTACGGGACTAGCGGGAAATATGAGCAGTTCTTC	CASSNYGTSGKYEQFF
17	NA	TRBJ1-3	TRBD1	TRBV4-2	TGTGCCAGCAGCCAAGAGGGGACAGGAATTCTTGCAAACACCATATATTTT	CASSQEGTGILANTIYF
16	few	TRBJ2-7	NA	TRBV13	TGTGCCAGCAGCTTAGGTGGGGGAGGAAATTCCTACGAGCAGTACTTC	CASSLGGGGNSYEQYF
16	NA	TRBJ1-3	TRBD1	TRBV9	TGTGCCAGCAGCGTAGAAGGACAGGGAACTGGAAACACCATATATTTT	CASSVEGQGTGNTIYF
15	NA	TRBJ1-4	NA	TRBV7-2	TGTGCCAGCAGCTCTCTGACATCAACTAATGAAAAACTGTTTTTT	CASSSLTSTNEKLFF
15	NA	TRBJ1-2	NA	TRBV6-1	TGTGCCAGCAGTGAAGCGCCCCAGGCCCACTATGGCTACACCTTC	CASSEAPQAHYGYTF
14	NA	TRBJ1-1	NA	TRBV5-5	TGTGCCAGCAGCTTGCAGGGCGTGGGCACTGAAGCTTTCTTT	CASSLQGVGTEAFF
16	NA	TRBJ2-3	TRBD2	TRBV4-1	TGCGCCAGCAGCCAAGATGCTAGCGGATACACAGATACGCAGTATTTT	CASSQDASGYTDTQYF
16	many	TRBJ2-3	NA	TRBV9	TGTGCCAGCAGCGTAGTAGTGGGAGTCGGCACAGATACGCAGTATTTT	CASSVVVGVGTDTQYF
13	once	TRBJ1-2	NA	TRBV3-1/TRBV3-2	TGTGCCAGCAGCCAAGAGGGCCCCTATGGCTACACCTTC	CASSQEGPYGYTF
14	few	TRBJ1-1	NA	TRBV19	TGTGCCAGTAGTCGGTACACAGAGAACACTGAAGCTTTCTTT	CASSRYTENTEAFF
12	few	TRBJ2-1	TRBD1	TRBV7-9	TGTGCCAGCAGCTCGACAGGGATGAAGCAGTTCTTC	CASSSTGMKQFF
16	NA	TRBJ1-2	TRBD1	TRBV9	TGTGCCAGCAGCGGAATCGGGACAGAATCTAACTATGGCTACACCTTC	CASSGIGTESNYGYTF
12	NA	TRBJ1-2	TRBD1	TRBV19	TGTGCCAGTAGAAGACAGGGGGGTGGCTACACCTTC	CASRRQGGGYTF
17	NA	TRBJ1-3	TRBD1	TRBV11-2	TGTGCCAGCAGCTTAGGGCACTTGGGACAGTCCGGAAACACCATATATTTT	CASSLGHLGQSGNTIYF
15	NA	TRBJ2-6	NA	TRBV11-3	TGTGCCAGCAGCTCAGGGGCTGCTGGGGCCAACGTCCTGACTTTC	CASSSGAAGANVLTF
16	NA	TRBJ2-2	NA	TRBV21-1	TGTGCCAGCAGCAAACGACAGGGGTACGACACCGGGGAGCTGTTTTTT	CASSKRQGYDTGELFF
15	NA	TRBJ2-7	NA	TRBV6-5	TGTGCCAGCACCACCGGGTTTCCAAGCTCCTACGAGCAGTACTTC	CASTTGFPSSYEQYF
14	NA	TRBJ1-2	TRBD1	TRBV27	TGTGCCAGCAGTTTAACTGCAGGGGGCACTGGCTACACCTTC	CASSLTAGGTGYTF
16	once	TRBJ2-2	TRBD2	TRBV3-1/TRBV3-2	TGTGCCAGCAGCCAAGCTTCGAGCGGGAGTACCGGGGAGCTGTTTTTT	CASSQASSGSTGELFF
13	NA	TRBJ2-5	NA	TRBV7-6	TGTGCCAGCAGCCATAGACGGGAAGAGACCCAGTACTTC	CASSHRREETQYF
13	NA	TRBJ1-2	TRBD1	TRBV6-2/TRBV6-3	TGTGCCAGCAGTTACTCGACAGGGGCTGGCTACACCTTC	CASSYSTGAGYTF
15	NA	TRBJ1-2	TRBD1	TRBV6-5	TGTGCCAGCACCCCGATTGACAGGGTCCCCTATGGCTACACCTTC	CASTPIDRVPYGYTF